This T cell receptor (beta chain) was identified in a study of blood T cell repertoires in COVID-19. Here immunoSEQ multiplex PCR was the method, and the copy in TCRdb shows in-frame clones only, minus some. In the table there are about 100,000 clones, 88% of which are singletons. V lost 6 bases and J lost 1; bases outside the gene matches: 5. The length of the CDR3 is 15 residues. Germline V gene data show CDR1 as SEHNR and CDR2 as FQNEAQ (reference sequence). The receptor was derived from a human donor in a cohort sampled during active COVID-19. The material sequenced was peripheral blood. The rearrangement joins TRBV7-9 to TRBJ2-2; 7 bases are a match to TRBD2. The CDR3 nucleotides are TGTGCCAGCAGGCCCCAGCGGGAGAACACCGGGGAGCTGTTTTTT. Translating it yields CASRPQRENTGELFF.